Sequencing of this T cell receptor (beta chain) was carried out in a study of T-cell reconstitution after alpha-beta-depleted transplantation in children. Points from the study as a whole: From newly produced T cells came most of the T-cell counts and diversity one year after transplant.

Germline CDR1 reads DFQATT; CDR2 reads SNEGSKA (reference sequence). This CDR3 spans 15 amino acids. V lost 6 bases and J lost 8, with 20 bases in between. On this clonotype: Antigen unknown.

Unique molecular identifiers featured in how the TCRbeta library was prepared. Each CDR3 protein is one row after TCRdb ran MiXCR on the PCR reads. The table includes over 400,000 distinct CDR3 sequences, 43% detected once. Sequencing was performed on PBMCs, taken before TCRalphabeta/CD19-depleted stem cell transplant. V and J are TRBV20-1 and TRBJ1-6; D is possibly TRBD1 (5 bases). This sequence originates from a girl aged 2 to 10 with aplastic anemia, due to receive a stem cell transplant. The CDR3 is CSAPLQGIGDSPLHF. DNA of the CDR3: TGCAGTGCACCGCTCCAGGGTATCGGGGATTCACCCCTCCACTTT.